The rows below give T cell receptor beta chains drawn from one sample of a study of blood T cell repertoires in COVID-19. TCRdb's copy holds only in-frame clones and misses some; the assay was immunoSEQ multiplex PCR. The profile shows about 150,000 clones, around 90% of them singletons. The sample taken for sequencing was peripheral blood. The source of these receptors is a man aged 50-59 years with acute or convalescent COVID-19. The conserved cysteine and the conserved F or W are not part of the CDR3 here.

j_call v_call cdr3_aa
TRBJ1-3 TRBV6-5 ASSYGQGTGNTIY
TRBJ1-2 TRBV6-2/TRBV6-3 ASSARGAYYGYT
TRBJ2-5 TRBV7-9 ASSRGQGAFQETQY
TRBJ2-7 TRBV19 ASTGQGPWEQY
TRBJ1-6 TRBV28 ASPRDRANSPLH
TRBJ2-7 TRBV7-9 ASSRFAGGEQY
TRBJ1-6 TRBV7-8 ASSLVPGNPYNSPLH
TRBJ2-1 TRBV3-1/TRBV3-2 ASSQDLAGVDEQF
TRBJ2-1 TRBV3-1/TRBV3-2 ASSDSNTYNEQF
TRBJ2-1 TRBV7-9 ASSLLAGGRGSYNEQF
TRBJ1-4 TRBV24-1 ATSGMGTSNEKLF
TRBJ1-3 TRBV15 ATSGGDGDSGNTIY
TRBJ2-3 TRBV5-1 ASSWVGGDPDTQY
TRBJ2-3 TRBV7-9 ASSLAQGGGDTQY
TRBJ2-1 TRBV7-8 ASSPPGYNEQF
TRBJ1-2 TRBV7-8 ASSLEGAYSGYT
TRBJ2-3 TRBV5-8 ASSQLLAGLSADTQY
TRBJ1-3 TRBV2 ASSLTGSSGNTIY
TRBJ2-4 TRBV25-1 ASSESYGRANIQY
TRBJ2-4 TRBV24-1 ATSSGISRFQY
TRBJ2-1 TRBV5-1 ASSNDRASEQF
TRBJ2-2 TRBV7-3 ASSFLDSGELF
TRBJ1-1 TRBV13 ASSQGDSEAF
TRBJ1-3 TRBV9 ASSVALGGNTIY
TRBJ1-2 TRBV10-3 AISDQGRAH
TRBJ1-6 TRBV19 ASSKQGESPLH
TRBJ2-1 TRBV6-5 ASSFSRGSYNEQF
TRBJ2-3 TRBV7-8 ASSSSGTGAMRAQY
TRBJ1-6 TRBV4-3 ASSQDRGGRNSPLH
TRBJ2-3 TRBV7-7 ASSRDRVSDTQY
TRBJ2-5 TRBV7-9 ASSLATGGQETQY
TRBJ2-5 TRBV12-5 ASGLVQDGSRFSETQY
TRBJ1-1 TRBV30 AWSLAGALNTEAF
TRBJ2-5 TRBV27 ASSLTYRVRETQY
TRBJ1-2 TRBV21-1 ASSNKGNHDYGYT
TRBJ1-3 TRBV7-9 ASSFRQTSLVNTIY
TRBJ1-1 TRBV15 ATSRGQGTTEAF
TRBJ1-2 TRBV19 ASMGAGQGYNGYT
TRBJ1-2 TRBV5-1 ASSPQGNGYT
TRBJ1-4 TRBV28 ASSLSGEKLF
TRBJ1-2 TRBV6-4 ASSDSRGDGYT
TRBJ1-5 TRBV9 ASSVSSSNQPQH
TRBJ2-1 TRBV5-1 ASSLEGAGLSYNEQF
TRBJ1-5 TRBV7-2 ASSRTGGSNQPQH
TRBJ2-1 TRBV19 ASSPPAGYNEQF
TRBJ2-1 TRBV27 ASSDPGGSAEQF
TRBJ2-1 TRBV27 ASSKLAGGTYNEQF